The rows below give T cell receptor beta chains drawn from one sample of a study of CD8+CD57+ T cells in acquired aplastic anemia. Using its own MiXCR run on the reads, TCRdb lists one record per CDR3 protein. The table includes some 170,000 distinct CDR3 sequences, 40% to 55% detected once. Material for sequencing was sorted CD4+, CD8+, or CD8+CD57+ T cells (not recorded which) from PBMCs. The receptors come from a human donor with aplastic anemia. CDR3s include the opening cysteine and the closing phenylalanine or tryptophan. The order of the fields is clone size, J gene, V gene, D gene, CDR3 DNA, CDR3 protein. The D gene is left open where the match is weak. Size tells how often a clone was seen (once, few, many) or the class of an expanded clone, and some rows leave it out.

size: .
J: TRBJ2-7
V: TRBV7-9
D: .
DNA: TGTGCCAGTTTGACAAGCTCCTACGAGCAGTACTTC
CDR3: CASLTSSYEQYF

size: many
J: TRBJ2-3
V: TRBV5-1
D: .
DNA: TGCGCCAGCAGCACCGATGGGGGTTCGACAGATACGCAGTATTTT
CDR3: CASSTDGGSTDTQYF

size: few
J: TRBJ1-3
V: TRBV29-1
D: .
DNA: TGCAGCGCAAGGGAGGCGTACTCTGGAAACACCATATATTTT
CDR3: CSAREAYSGNTIYF

size: .
J: TRBJ1-4
V: TRBV5-1
D: .
DNA: TGCGCCAGCAGCCCGGATTACGGGAATGAAAAACTGTTTTTT
CDR3: CASSPDYGNEKLFF

size: .
J: TRBJ2-2
V: TRBV10-3
D: TRBD1
DNA: TGTGCCATCAGTGAGGGCAGGGGGCTGAACACCGGGGAGCTGTTTTTT
CDR3: CAISEGRGLNTGELFF

size: many
J: TRBJ2-3
V: TRBV9
D: .
DNA: TGTGCCAGCAGCGTAGTAGCGGCTAGCACAGATACGCAGTATTTT
CDR3: CASSVVAASTDTQYF

size: many
J: TRBJ2-7
V: TRBV11-2
D: TRBD2
DNA: TGTGCCAGCAGCCCGATTAGCGGACTAGCGGGGGGGTTCCAGTACTTC
CDR3: CASSPISGLAGGFQYF

size: many
J: TRBJ1-2
V: TRBV5-1
D: .
DNA: TGCGCCAGCAGCTTATCGGACGGTAGTAACTATGGCTACACCTTC
CDR3: CASSLSDGSNYGYTF

size: few
J: TRBJ2-7
V: TRBV28
D: .
DNA: TGTGCCAGCAGTGTCTCTACAGGGCTTTACGAGCAGTACTTC
CDR3: CASSVSTGLYEQYF

size: .
J: TRBJ1-1
V: TRBV10-3
D: TRBD1
DNA: TGTGCCATCAGTGAGTCAACAGGGGGCGGGACTGAAGCTTTCTTT
CDR3: CAISESTGGGTEAFF

size: .
J: TRBJ1-6
V: TRBV10-3
D: .
DNA: TGTGCCATCAGGGGGGGGTATAATTCACCCCTCCACTTT
CDR3: CAIRGGYNSPLHF

size: .
J: TRBJ2-7
V: TRBV19
D: .
DNA: TGTGCCACCTTTGCCCTGGAGTCCTACGAGCAGTACTTC
CDR3: CATFALESYEQYF

size: .
J: TRBJ1-1
V: TRBV7-9
D: .
DNA: TGTGCCAGCAGCTCCGACCAGAACACTGAAGCTTTCTTT
CDR3: CASSSDQNTEAFF

size: .
J: TRBJ1-2
V: TRBV7-9
D: .
DNA: TGTGCCAGCAGCTCTCCTGAGGGGAGGAATGGCTACACCTTC
CDR3: CASSSPEGRNGYTF

size: .
J: TRBJ1-2
V: TRBV15
D: .
DNA: TGTGCCACCAGCAGTAGACAGGATTCCTATGGCTACACCTTC
CDR3: CATSSRQDSYGYTF

size: .
J: TRBJ2-1
V: TRBV6-1
D: TRBD1
DNA: TGTGCCAGCAGAGATTGGACAGGGAACAGGGATGAGCAGTTCTTC
CDR3: CASRDWTGNRDEQFF

size: few
J: TRBJ2-7
V: TRBV2
D: .
DNA: TGTGCCAGCAATAGCTGGGAGGACGAGCAGTACTTC
CDR3: CASNSWEDEQYF

size: .
J: TRBJ2-3
V: TRBV7-8
D: .
DNA: TGTGCCAGCAGCTTAGCGCTTGGACGCCAAGATACGCAGTATTTT
CDR3: CASSLALGRQDTQYF